This TCR beta chain was obtained from a study of T cells in Graves' hyperthyroidism and ophthalmopathy. This CDR3 has 15 amino acids. V lost 5 bases to trimming and J lost 8 bases, with 16 bases between them. The germline CDR1 and CDR2 sequences are MGHDK and SYGVNS. Amplified regions were TCR beta CDR3 sequences from RNA transcripts. The HTBI primer set was used in a first-round RT-PCR of the TCR CDR3. One entry per CDR3 protein, called by TCRdb with MiXCR from the multiplex PCR reads. Among 800,000 or so distinct CDR3 sequences listed, around 39% were seen once. V usage is TRBV25-1 and J usage is TRBJ1-6, with a tentative D call TRBD1 (6 bases). The specimen sequenced was blood. This receptor was taken from a man aged 18 to 29 with Graves' hyperthyroidism. The DNA for the CDR3 is TGTGCCAGCAGTTTCGGTCGAAAGGGGGATTCACCCCTCCACTTT. Its translation: CASSFGRKGDSPLHF. Full variable domain (outside the CDR3, taken from reference TRBV25-1 and TRBJ1-6): EADIYQTPRYLVIGTGKKITLECSQTMGHDKMYWYQQDPGMELHLIHYSYGVNSTEKGDLSSESTVSRIRTEHFPLTLESARPSHTSQYLCASSFGRKGDSPLHFGNGTRLTVT.